This entry lists 12 T cell receptor beta chains sequenced from one sample in a study of cytotoxic CD8 clonotypes in ibrutinib-treated CLL. Using immunoSEQ multiplex PCR, the repertoire was profiled, and TCRdb retains in-frame clones only, with some absent. The sample consists of around 15,000 clones, approximately 60% of them appearing once. Sequenced material: PBMCs, taken before ibrutinib treatment. The receptors were sampled from a human donor with chronic lymphocytic leukemia.

The V gene is TRBV6-5, the J gene TRBJ1-3; TRBD1 aligns across 7 bases. Germline V gives CDR1 MNHEY, CDR2 SVGAGI. The V and J ends lost 6 bases and 0 bases, in that order; junction bases with no gene match: 5. The CDR3 runs 15 residues. CDR3 bases: TGTGCCAGCAGGGCGACAGGGTTCTCTGGAAACACCATATATTTT. This encodes CASRATGFSGNTIYF.

This clone was seen more than once but under ten times. The V gene is TRBV6-5, the J gene TRBJ1-1, with D unresolved. Germline CDR1 reads MNHEY; CDR2 reads SVGAGI. V dropped 6 bases and J dropped 7 bases, with 9 bases sitting between them. This CDR3 contains 11 residues. The CDR3 reads CASSTTHEAFF. CDR3 bases: TGTGCCAGCAGCACGACACATGAAGCTTTCTTT.

Concerning this clone: A read error may account for a junction end that differs from germline. J is TRBJ2-1 and V is TRBV6-7; possible D gene TRBD2, 5 bases. TRBV6-7 is identified as an open reading frame with a role that is uncertain. CDR3 length: 13 residues. The CDR3 region is CASSYVPGSPPLF. CDR3 bases: TGTGCCAGCAGTTACGTACCGGGGTCCCCACCCCTCTTC.

V and J are TRBV7-6 and TRBJ2-1, with TRBD2 matching 7 bases. V lost 7 bases, J lost 5 bases, and 8 bases stayed unmatched. The CDR3 totals 14 residues. CDR1 and CDR2 from the germline V gene are SGHVS and FNYEAQ. The CDR3 sequence: CASNSGPPNNEQFF. The CDR3 bases are TGTGCCAGCAATAGCGGGCCACCAAACAATGAGCAGTTCTTC.

The gene calls are TRBV14 and TRBJ1-2; maybe TRBD1 (5 bases). The germline gives CDR1 SGHDN, CDR2 FVKESK. V was trimmed by 3 bases and J by 3 bases, leaving 17 bases between them. There are 16 residues in the CDR3. CDR3 coding DNA: TGTGCCAGCAGCCATTTCGAAAGGGGATCAGACTATGGCTACACCTTC. Translating gives CASSHFERGSDYGYTF.

The V gene is TRBV6-5, the J gene TRBJ1-4; D may be TRBD1 (5 bases). Germline V gene data show CDR1 as MNHEY and CDR2 as SVGAGI. CDR3 length: 15 amino acids. Deletions cut 0 bases from V and 4 bases from J, with 9 bases between. CDR3 sequence reads: CASSYSTRVNEKLFF. CDR3 coding DNA: TGTGCCAGCAGTTACTCGACCAGGGTTAATGAAAAACTGTTTTTT.

The chain links TRBV18 to TRBJ2-3; D gene uncertain. V shed 3 bases and J shed 3 bases, with 4 bases lying between them. Germline assignment: CDR1 KGHSH and CDR2 LQKENI. CDR3 length: 12 amino acids. The chain's CDR3 is CASSPITDTQYF. The CDR3 DNA follows: TGTGCCAGCTCACCGATTACAGATACGCAGTATTTT.

As regards this clone: One end of the junction does not line up with germline, which may come from a read error. The chain has TRBV13 and TRBJ2-1; unclear D gene. From germline, CDR1 is PRHDT and CDR2 FYEKMQ (reference sequence). The CDR3 is 16 amino acids. CDR3 sequence reads: CASSLLGVSSYNGQFF. The CDR3 DNA is TGTGCCAGCAGCTTACTGGGCGTTAGCTCCTACAATGGGCAGTTCTTC.

The table lists this clone with a few counts. This chain links TRBV5-1 with TRBJ1-3; D unresolved. The CDR3 is made up of 13 amino acids. Looked up from germline, CDR1 is SGHRS and CDR2 is YFSETQ. V lost 0 bases and J 4 bases, leaving 5 bases between the germline ends. CDR3 protein: CASSLERGNTIYF. CDR3 nucleotide sequence: TGCGCCAGCAGCTTGGAAAGGGGAAACACCATATATTTT.

This clone is deemed medium-sized. The chain combines TRBV27 with TRBJ2-7; 11 bases are a match to TRBD2. The J segment lost 7 bases and the V segment lost 5 bases, leaving 10 bases of the junction unmatched. The CDR3 is 15 amino acids. Looked up from germline, CDR1 is MNHEY and CDR2 is SMNVEV (reference sequence). As DNA, the CDR3 is TGTGCCAGCAGTCCTACTAGCGGGGGCACGGGAGAGCAGTACGTC. The encoded protein is CASSPTSGGTGEQYV.

The chain employs TRBV5-1 and TRBJ2-7, with TRBD2 matching 10 bases. CDR3 length equals 15 residues. Germline loops: CDR1 SGHRS, CDR2 YFSETQ. V trimming: 4 bases; J trimming: 1 base; junction bases outside the gene matches: 5. CDR3 nucleotide sequence: TGCGCCAGCAGCAGTCTAGCGGGGGATTCCTACGAGCAGTACTTC. Amino acid sequence: CASSSLAGDSYEQYF.

The chain recombines TRBV5-4 with TRBJ2-3, with TRBD1 matching over 10 bases. The germline gives CDR1 SGHNT, CDR2 YYREEE (reference sequence). The CDR3 is 15 amino acids. V shed 0 bases and J 7 bases; nucleotides not matched to a gene: 5. The DNA for the CDR3 is TGTGCCAGCAGCTTGGCCGGACAGGGGGTGCATACGCAGTATTTT. It encodes CASSLAGQGVHTQYF. Based on the CDR3 plus reference TRBV5-4 and TRBJ2-3, the full variable domain is ETGVTQSPTHLIKTRGQQVTLRCSSQSGHNTVSWYQQALGQGPQFIFQYYREEENGRGNFPPRFSGLQFPNYSSELNVNALELDDSALYLCASSLAGQGVHTQYFGPGTRLTVL.